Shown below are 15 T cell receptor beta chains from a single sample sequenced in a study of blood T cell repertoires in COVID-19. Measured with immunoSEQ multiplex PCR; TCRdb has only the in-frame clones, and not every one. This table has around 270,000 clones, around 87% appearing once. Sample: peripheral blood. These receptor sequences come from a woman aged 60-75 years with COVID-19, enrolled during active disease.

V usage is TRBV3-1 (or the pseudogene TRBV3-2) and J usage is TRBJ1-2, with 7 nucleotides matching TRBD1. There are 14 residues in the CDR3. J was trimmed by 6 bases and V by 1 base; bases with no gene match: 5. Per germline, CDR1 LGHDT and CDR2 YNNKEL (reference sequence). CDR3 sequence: CASSQVSGGNGYTF. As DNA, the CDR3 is TGTGCCAGCAGCCAAGTTTCAGGGGGAAATGGCTACACCTTC.

CDR3 sequence: CASSLDSGDEQPQHF. CDR3 nucleotide sequence: TGTGCCAGCAGCTTAGATTCAGGGGATGAGCAGCCCCAGCATTTT. This chain links TRBV7-6 with TRBJ1-5; a possible D gene is TRBD1 (6 bases). The CDR3 totals 15 residues. CDR1 is SGHVS, CDR2 FNYEAQ, per germline. V gave up 1 base and J gave up 7 bases, with 14 bases separating them.

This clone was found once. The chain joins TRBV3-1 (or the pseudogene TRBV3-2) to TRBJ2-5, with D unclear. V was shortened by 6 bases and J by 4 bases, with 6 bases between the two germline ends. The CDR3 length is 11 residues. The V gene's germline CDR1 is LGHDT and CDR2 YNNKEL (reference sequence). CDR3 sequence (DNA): TGTGCCAGCAGACGGGTAGAGACCCAGTACTTC. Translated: CASRRVETQYF.

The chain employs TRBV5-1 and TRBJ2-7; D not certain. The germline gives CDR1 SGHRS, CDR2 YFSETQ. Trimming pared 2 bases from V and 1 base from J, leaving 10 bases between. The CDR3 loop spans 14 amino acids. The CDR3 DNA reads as TGCGCCAGCAGCTTAGGTACAGAATCCTACGAGCAGTACTTC. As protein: CASSLGTESYEQYF.

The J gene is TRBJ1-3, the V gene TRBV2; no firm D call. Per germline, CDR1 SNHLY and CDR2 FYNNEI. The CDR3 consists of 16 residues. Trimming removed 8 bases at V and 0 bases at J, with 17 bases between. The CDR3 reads CASAGLKTDSGNTIYF. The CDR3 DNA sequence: TGTGCCAGCGCCGGACTGAAAACTGACTCTGGAAACACCATATATTTT.

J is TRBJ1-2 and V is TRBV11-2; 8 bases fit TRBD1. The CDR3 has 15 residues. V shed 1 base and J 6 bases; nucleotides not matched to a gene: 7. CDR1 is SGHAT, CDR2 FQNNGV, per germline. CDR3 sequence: CASSLGTGRTHGYTF. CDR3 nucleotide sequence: TGTGCCAGCAGCTTAGGGACAGGGAGAACCCATGGCTACACCTTC.

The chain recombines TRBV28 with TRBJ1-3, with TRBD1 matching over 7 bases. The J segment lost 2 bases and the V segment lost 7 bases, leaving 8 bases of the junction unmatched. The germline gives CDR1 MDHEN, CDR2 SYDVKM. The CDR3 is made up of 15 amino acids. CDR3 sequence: CASTLTGNAGNTIYF. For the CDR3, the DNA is TGTGCCAGCACCCTGACAGGGAACGCTGGAAACACCATATATTTT.

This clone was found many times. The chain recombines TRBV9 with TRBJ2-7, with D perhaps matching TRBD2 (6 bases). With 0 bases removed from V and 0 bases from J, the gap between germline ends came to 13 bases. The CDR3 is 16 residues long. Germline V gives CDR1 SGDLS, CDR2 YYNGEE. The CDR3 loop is CASSVGASESSYEQYF. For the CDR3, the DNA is TGTGCCAGCAGCGTAGGGGCTAGCGAAAGCTCCTACGAGCAGTACTTC.

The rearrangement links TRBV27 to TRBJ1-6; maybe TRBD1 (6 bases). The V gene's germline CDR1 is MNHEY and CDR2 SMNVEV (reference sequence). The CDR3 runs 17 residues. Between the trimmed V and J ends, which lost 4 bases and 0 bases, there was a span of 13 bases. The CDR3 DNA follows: TGTGCCAGCAGTTCACCGACGGACAGCTCCTATAATTCACCCCTCCACTTT. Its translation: CASSSPTDSSYNSPLHF.

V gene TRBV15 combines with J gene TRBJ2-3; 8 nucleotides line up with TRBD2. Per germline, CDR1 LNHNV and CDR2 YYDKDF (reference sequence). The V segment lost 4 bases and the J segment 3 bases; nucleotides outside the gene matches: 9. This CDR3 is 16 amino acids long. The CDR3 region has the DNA TGTGCCACCAGCACCAACCTCCGGGAGGGGACAGATACGCAGTATTTT. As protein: CATSTNLREGTDTQYF.

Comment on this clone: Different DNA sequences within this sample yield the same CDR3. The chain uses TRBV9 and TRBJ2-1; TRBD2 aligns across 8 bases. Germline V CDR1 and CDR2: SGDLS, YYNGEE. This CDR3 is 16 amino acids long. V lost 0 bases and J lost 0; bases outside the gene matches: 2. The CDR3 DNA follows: TGTGCCAGCAGCGTAGGCAGCGGGAGCTCCTACAATGAGCAGTTCTTC. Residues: CASSVGSGSSYNEQFF.

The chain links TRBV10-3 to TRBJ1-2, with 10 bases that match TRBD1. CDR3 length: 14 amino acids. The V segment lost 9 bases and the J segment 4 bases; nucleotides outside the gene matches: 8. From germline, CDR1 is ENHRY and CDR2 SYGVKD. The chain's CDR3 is CAIAGTGVAYGYTF. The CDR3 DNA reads TGTGCCATTGCCGGGACAGGGGTGGCCTATGGCTACACCTTC.

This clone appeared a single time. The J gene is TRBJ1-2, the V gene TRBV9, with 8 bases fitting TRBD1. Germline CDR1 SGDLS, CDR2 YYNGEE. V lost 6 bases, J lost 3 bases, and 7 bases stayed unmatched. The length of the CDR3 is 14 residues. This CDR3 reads CASTPGQGDYGYTF. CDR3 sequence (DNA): TGTGCCAGCACTCCCGGACAGGGAGACTATGGCTACACCTTC.

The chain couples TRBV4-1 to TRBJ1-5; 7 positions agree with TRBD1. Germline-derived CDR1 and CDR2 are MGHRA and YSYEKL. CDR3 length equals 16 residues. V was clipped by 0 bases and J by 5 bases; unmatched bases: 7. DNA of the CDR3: TGCGCCAGCAGCCAAGACCCGGGACAGATTCATCAGCCCCAGCATTTT. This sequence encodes CASSQDPGQIHQPQHF.

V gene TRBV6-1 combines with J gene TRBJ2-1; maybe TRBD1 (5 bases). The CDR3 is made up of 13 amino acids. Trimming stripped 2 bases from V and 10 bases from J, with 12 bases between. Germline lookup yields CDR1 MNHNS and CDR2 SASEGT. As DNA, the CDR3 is TGTGCCAGCAGTGAACCCAGCGACAGAGAGCAGTTCTTC. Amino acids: CASSEPSDREQFF.